This T cell receptor beta chain appears in the sequencing data of a study of identifying expanded T cells in peripheral blood. The CDR3 sequence is 12 residues long. The germline V gene has CDR1 SGHDT and CDR2 YYEEEE. Trimming shortened V by 0 bases and J by 9 bases, and 7 bases separated the two germline ends. Comment on this clone: Antigen unknown.

During the collection period, no donor immune events like infections were recorded. Method: immunoSEQ multiplex PCR; TCRdb's copy keeps in-frame clones and lacks some. The table has under 85,000 clones, roughly 89% seen once. Findings and limits, study-wide: Variance in clone template counts between two-week samples significantly increased with total template count across all healthy donors. Technical replicates showed approximately 1.2 changed clones; approximately 2 weeks about 16; four weeks 19.

The origin of this receptor is a person aged 18 to 75 in good health. The chain employs TRBV5-6 and TRBJ2-1; the D is unclear. Sequenced material: blood. CDR3 nucleotides: TGTGCCAGCAGCTTGGGTTTTCTTGAGCAGTTCTTC. Translation gives CASSLGFLEQFF.